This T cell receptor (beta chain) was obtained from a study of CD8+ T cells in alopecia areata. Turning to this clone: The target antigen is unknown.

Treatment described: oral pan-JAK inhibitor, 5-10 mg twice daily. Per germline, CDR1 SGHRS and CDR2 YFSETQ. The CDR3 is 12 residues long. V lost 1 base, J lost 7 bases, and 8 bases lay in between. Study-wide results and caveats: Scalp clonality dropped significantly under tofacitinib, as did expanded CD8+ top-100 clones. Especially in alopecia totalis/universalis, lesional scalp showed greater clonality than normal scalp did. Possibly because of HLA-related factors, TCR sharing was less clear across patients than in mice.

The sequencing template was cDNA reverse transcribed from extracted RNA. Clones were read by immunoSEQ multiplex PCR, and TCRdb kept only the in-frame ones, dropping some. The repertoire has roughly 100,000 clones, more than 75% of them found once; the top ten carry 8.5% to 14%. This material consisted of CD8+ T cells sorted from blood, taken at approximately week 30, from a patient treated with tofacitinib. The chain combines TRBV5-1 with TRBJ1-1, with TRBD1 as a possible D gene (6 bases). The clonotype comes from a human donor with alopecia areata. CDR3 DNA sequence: TGCGCCAGCAGCTTGAGGACAGATGAAGCTTTCTTT. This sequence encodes CASSLRTDEAFF.